This TCR beta chain is from a study of identical twins. TCRdb used MiXCR to reprocess the 5' RACE reads, holding one entry per CDR3 protein. The sample shows about 900,000 distinct CDR3 sequences, roughly an eighth of them seen only once. The length of the CDR3 is 16 residues. Unmatched junction bases numbered 4, after V lost 6 bases and J lost 0 bases. This clonotype was detected a few times. The data also belong to a second study, concerning yellow fever vaccine responses in identical twins.

The sequenced material came from PBMCs. The source of this sequence is a woman younger than 35 in good health. The chain couples TRBV12-3 or TRBV12-4 to TRBJ2-5, with 13 bases that match TRBD2. CDR3 amino acids: CASSLTSGGYQETQYF. In nucleotides, the CDR3 is TGTGCCAGCAGCCTGACTAGCGGGGGGTACCAAGAGACCCAGTACTTC.